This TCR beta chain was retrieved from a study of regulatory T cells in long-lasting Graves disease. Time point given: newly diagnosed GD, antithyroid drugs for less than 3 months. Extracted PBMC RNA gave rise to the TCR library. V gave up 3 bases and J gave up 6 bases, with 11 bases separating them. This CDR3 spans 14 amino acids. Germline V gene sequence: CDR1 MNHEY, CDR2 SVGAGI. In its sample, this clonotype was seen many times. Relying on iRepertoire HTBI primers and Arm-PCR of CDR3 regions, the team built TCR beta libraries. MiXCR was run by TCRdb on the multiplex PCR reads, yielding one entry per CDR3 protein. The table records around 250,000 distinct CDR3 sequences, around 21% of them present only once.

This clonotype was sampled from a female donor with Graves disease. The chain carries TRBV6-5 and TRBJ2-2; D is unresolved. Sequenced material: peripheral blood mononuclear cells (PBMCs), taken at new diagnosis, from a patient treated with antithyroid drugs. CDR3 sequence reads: CASSYPGRPGELFF. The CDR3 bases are TGTGCCAGCAGTTATCCAGGCCGACCCGGGGAGCTGTTTTTT.